These 32 T cell receptor beta chains were all obtained from the same sample, sequenced in a study of shared clonotypes between healthy human individuals. Method: immunoSEQ multiplex PCR; TCRdb's copy keeps in-frame clones and lacks some. The sample has about 1,900,000 clones; about 95% are singletons. CD45RO-negative CD8 cells positively selected for CCR7 made up the naive population, which excluded terminally differentiated effector memory CD45RA+ cells. The sequenced sample was naive CD8+ T cells sorted from blood. Receptor source: a young man in good health.

The gene calls are TRBV6-5 and TRBJ1-2, with D hard to call. The length of the CDR3 is 12 residues. Germline V gives CDR1 MNHEY, CDR2 SVGAGI. V gave up 6 bases and J gave up 4 bases, with 9 bases separating them. CDR3 in amino acids: CASSAGLYGYTF. CDR3 bases: TGTGCCAGCAGCGCCGGCCTCTATGGCTACACCTTC.

V gene TRBV5-6 combines with J gene TRBJ2-1, with D perhaps matching TRBD1 (5 bases). The CDR3 extends over 12 amino acids. Germline V gives CDR1 SGHDT, CDR2 YYEEEE. V lost 4 bases to trimming and J lost 7 bases, with 9 bases between them. This CDR3 reads CASSDSKNEQFF. CDR3 nucleotides: TGTGCCAGCAGCGACAGTAAAAATGAGCAGTTCTTC.

This clone turned up a few times. Other DNA sequences in this specimen translate into the identical CDR3. The genes are TRBV5-6 and TRBJ1-5; 10 bases match TRBD1. V dropped 4 bases and J dropped 3; count of bases not matched to a gene: 4. CDR1 and CDR2 (germline): SGHDT, YYEEEE. The CDR3 runs 15 residues. CDR3 loop: CASSSGTGDNQPQHF. As DNA, the CDR3 is TGTGCCAGCAGCAGTGGGACAGGGGACAATCAGCCCCAGCATTTT.

The chain joins TRBV25-1 to TRBJ1-1, with D possibly being TRBD1 (6 bases). Germline CDR1 and CDR2: MGHDK and SYGVNS. V was pared by 4 bases and J by 5 bases, with 26 bases between. CDR3 size: 18 residues. CDR3 nucleotides: TGTGCCAGCAGTGGTCATTCGGTGGCAGAGGGGGGGAGGACTGAAGCTTTCTTT. Translating gives CASSGHSVAEGGRTEAFF.

The chain carries TRBV7-2 and TRBJ2-7; D possibly corresponds to TRBD2 (6 bases). This CDR3 is 15 amino acids long. V was cut by 5 bases and J by 0 bases, with 14 bases left in between. Germline V gene sequence: CDR1 SGHTA, CDR2 FQGNSA. The CDR3 protein is CASSPLATLSYEQYF. DNA for the CDR3: TGTGCCAGCAGCCCTCTAGCGACCCTCTCCTACGAGCAGTACTTC.

This clone was counted a single time. The chain links TRBV7-2 to TRBJ2-1; TRBD2 is a possible D gene (5 bases). Germline loops: CDR1 SGHTA, CDR2 FQGNSA. CDR3 length: 17 residues. The germline V and J ends were trimmed by 0 bases and 0 bases, with 12 bases remaining between them. CDR3 protein: CASSLATRMSSYNEQFF. DNA for the CDR3: TGTGCCAGCAGCTTAGCTACTAGGATGAGCTCCTACAATGAGCAGTTCTTC.

The CDR3 DNA reads TGTGCCAGCAGCGACGCCGGGACACCCTACAATGAGCAGTTCTTC. This encodes CASSDAGTPYNEQFF. The chain joins TRBV9 to TRBJ2-1; tentatively, D is TRBD1 (6 bases). V gave up 3 bases and J gave up 2 bases, with 12 bases separating them. This CDR3 spans 15 amino acids. CDR1 and CDR2 from the germline V gene are SGDLS and YYNGEE.

About this clone: In the same sample, other DNA sequences code for this CDR3. The chain combines TRBV13 with TRBJ2-7; D is uncertain. In germline, CDR1 is PRHDT, CDR2 FYEKMQ (reference sequence). The CDR3 runs 13 residues. V lost 0 bases and J lost 2, with 5 bases in between. CDR3 region: CASSLGRAYEQYF. The CDR3 DNA reads as TGTGCCAGCAGCTTAGGTCGGGCCTACGAGCAGTACTTC. Full variable domain (missing parts from reference TRBV13 and TRBJ2-7): AAGVIQSPRHLIKEKRETATLKCYPIPRHDTVYWYQQGPGQDPQFLISFYEKMQSDKGSIPDRFSAQQFSDYHSELNMSSLELGDSALYFCASSLGRAYEQYFGPGTRLTVT.

The chain carries TRBV2 and TRBJ2-2, with D possibly TRBD2 on 6 matching bases. The CDR3 extends over 17 amino acids. Trimming left V 5 bases short and J 3 bases short, with 19 bases between. Germline CDR1 reads SNHLY; CDR2 reads FYNNEI. The CDR3 DNA is TGTGCCAGCAGTTTTTTAGCGGCCTCAGAGGACACCGGGGAGCTGTTTTTT. It specifies CASSFLAASEDTGELFF.

The gene calls are TRBV9 and TRBJ2-7; unclear D gene. CDR3 size: 12 residues. Germline-derived CDR1 and CDR2 are SGDLS and YYNGEE. Trimming left V 4 bases short and J 7 bases short, with 12 bases between. The CDR3 here is CASSLASGEQYF. The CDR3 nucleotides are TGTGCCAGCAGCCTCGCGAGTGGGGAGCAGTACTTC.

This CDR3 reads CASSPTSGGAHEQFF. The CDR3 DNA reads as TGTGCCAGCAGCCCGACTAGCGGGGGGGCCCATGAGCAGTTCTTC. The chain carries TRBV11-2 and TRBJ2-1, with 14 bases lining up with TRBD2. The trim removed 5 bases at V and 8 bases at J, leaving 5 bases unmatched. The CDR3 spans 15 residues. From germline, CDR1 is SGHAT and CDR2 FQNNGV.

The chain links TRBV25-1 to TRBJ1-2; D is ambiguous. CDR1 MGHDK and CDR2 SYGVNS come from the germline V gene. This CDR3 has 12 amino acids. The ends were cut back, 5 bases at V and 7 bases at J, with 11 bases in the middle. The CDR3 is CASSSYRGGYTF. The CDR3 nucleotides read TGTGCCAGCAGTTCCTATCGCGGTGGCTACACCTTC.

Regarding this clone: This sample also contains other DNA sequences that code for the same CDR3. This sequence joins TRBV7-9 and TRBJ2-7, with 11 bases matching TRBD2. The CDR3 is 15 residues long. Looked up from germline, CDR1 is SEHNR and CDR2 is FQNEAQ (reference sequence). J gave up 4 bases and V 3 bases, and 5 bases lay outside the gene matches. DNA of the CDR3: TGTGCCAGCAGCTTGCTAGCGGGGGGTTTTTACGAGCAGTACTTC. Translated, it gives CASSLLAGGFYEQYF.

A note on this clone: Different DNA sequences within this sample yield the same CDR3. The chain links TRBV30 to TRBJ2-7, with D possibly being TRBD2 (6 bases). V shed 0 bases and J shed 2 bases, with 11 bases lying between them. This CDR3 is 14 amino acids long. Germline CDR1 reads GTSNPN; CDR2 reads SVGIG (reference sequence). In DNA, the CDR3 is TGTGCCTGGAGTGTAGGGGCGGGGACCTACGAGCAGTACTTC. Amino acids: CAWSVGAGTYEQYF.

This sequence joins TRBV28 and TRBJ2-5, with 7 bases fitting TRBD2. Per the germline V gene, CDR1 is MDHEN and CDR2 is SYDVKM. This CDR3 has 16 residues. Trimming cost V 8 bases and J 4 bases; bases outside gene matches: 16. CDR3 nucleotides: TGTGCCAGCCTGGGGCGGGAGTTTGTGGTCGGAGAGACCCAGTACTTC. Its protein product is CASLGREFVVGETQYF.

Note on this clone: A read error may produce the germline difference seen at one junction end. V and J are TRBV7-3 and TRBJ1-5; 7 positions match TRBD1. Germline values: CDR1 SGHTA, CDR2 FQGTGA. The CDR3 loop spans 18 amino acids. The CDR3 protein is CASSLSAGGNMSNQPRHF. CDR3 in DNA: TGTGCCAGCAGCTTATCGGCAGGGGGTAATATGAGCAATCAGCCCCGGCATTTT. Full variable domain (missing parts from reference TRBV7-3 and TRBJ1-5): GAGVSQTPSNKVTEKGKYVELRCDPISGHTALYWYRQSLGQGPEFLIYFQGTGAADDSGLPNDRFFAVRPEGSVSTLKIQRTERGDSAVYLCASSLSAGGNMSNQPRHFGDGTRLSIL.

The rearrangement joins TRBV4-3 to TRBJ2-2; possible D gene TRBD2, 6 bases. The germline CDR1 and CDR2 sequences are LGHNA and YSLEER. The CDR3 is 16 amino acids. The V end was cut by 1 base, the J end by 3 bases, with 12 bases between. Here the CDR3 DNA reads TGCGCCAGCAGCCAAGTAACTAGCAGTTACACCGGGGAGCTGTTTTTT. As protein: CASSQVTSSYTGELFF.

This chain uses TRBV18 with TRBJ2-1; D unresolved. V was pared by 0 bases and J by 0 bases, with 12 bases between. The length of the CDR3 is 17 residues. CDR1 and CDR2 from the germline V gene are KGHSH and LQKENI. In nucleotides, the CDR3 is TGTGCCAGCTCACCACCGCCGGGTCTCAGCTCCTACAATGAGCAGTTCTTC. Translating it yields CASSPPPGLSSYNEQFF.

V usage is TRBV28 and J usage is TRBJ2-7; D not resolved. This CDR3 region has 13 residues. V lost 7 bases and J 0 bases, leaving 10 bases between the germline ends. CDR1 and CDR2 (germline): MDHEN, SYDVKM. CDR3 nucleotides: TGTGCCAGCAATGAACGGAGCTCCTACGAGCAGTACTTC. Translation: CASNERSSYEQYF.

The chain recombines TRBV7-2 with TRBJ2-1, with 8 bases identical to TRBD2. The junction had 14 bases not matched to a gene; V was cut back by 5 bases and J by 2 bases. Looked up from germline, CDR1 is SGHTA and CDR2 is FQGNSA. This CDR3 is built from 18 residues. The CDR3 coding sequence is TGTGCCAGCAGCCCCCACGGTCTAGCGGGTCTCACCTACAATGAGCAGTTCTTC. Translation gives CASSPHGLAGLTYNEQFF.

This chain connects TRBV9 to TRBJ2-3; D might be TRBD2 (6 bases). Trimming took 3 bases from V and 2 from J, leaving 10 bases between them. Per the germline V gene, CDR1 is SGDLS and CDR2 is YYNGEE. This CDR3 is 14 amino acids long. The CDR3: CASSAAGTTDTQYF. The CDR3 DNA is TGTGCCAGCAGCGCCGCGGGGACCACAGATACGCAGTATTTT. Full variable domain (remainder filled in from reference TRBV9 and TRBJ2-3): DSGVTQTPKHLITATGQRVTLRCSPRSGDLSVYWYQQSLDQGLQFLIQYYNGEERAKGNILERFSAQQFPDLHSELNLSSLELGDSALYFCASSAAGTTDTQYFGPGTRLTVL.

The V and J genes are TRBV9 and TRBJ1-1, with 7 bases lining up with TRBD1. CDR3 length equals 13 residues. The V and J ends lost 3 bases and 8 bases, in that order; junction bases with no gene match: 7. The V gene's germline CDR1 is SGDLS and CDR2 YYNGEE. CDR3 amino acids: CASSAVGTAEAFF. As DNA, the CDR3 is TGTGCCAGCAGCGCTGTTGGGACAGCCGAAGCTTTCTTT.

The chain recombines TRBV7-9 with TRBJ2-1, with TRBD2 matching over 8 bases. The CDR3 is made up of 17 amino acids. Germline trimming cut 5 bases from V and 8 bases from J; bases unmatched to any gene: 17. CDR1 is SEHNR, CDR2 FQNEAQ, per germline (reference sequence). The CDR3 loop reads CASSPYLAGGRTDEQFF. The CDR3 coding sequence is TGTGCCAGCAGCCCATATTTGGCGGGAGGACGTACAGATGAGCAGTTCTTC.

Here the CDR3 reads CASSASLDTTDTQYF. DNA for the CDR3: TGTGCCAGCAGCGCTTCCCTGGATACAACAGATACGCAGTATTTT. The chain is built from TRBV9 and TRBJ2-3; D unclear. This CDR3 is built from 15 residues. Germline CDR1 SGDLS, CDR2 YYNGEE. With 3 bases removed from V and 3 bases from J, the gap between germline ends came to 14 bases.

The chain recombines TRBV27 with TRBJ1-2; D is unresolved. This CDR3 is built from 14 residues. The V end was cut by 2 bases, the J end by 4 bases, with 11 bases between. Germline V gene data show CDR1 as MNHEY and CDR2 as SMNVEV (reference sequence). DNA for the CDR3: TGTGCCAGCAGTTTACGAGACGGCTCCTATGGCTACACCTTC. Protein product: CASSLRDGSYGYTF.

The chain employs TRBV9 and TRBJ2-7; D may match TRBD1 or TRBD2 (5 bases each). The germline V gene has CDR1 SGDLS and CDR2 YYNGEE. The CDR3 is 16 residues long. V shed 0 bases and J shed 3 bases, with 16 bases lying between them. This CDR3 reads CASSVGGSASGYEQYF. The DNA for the CDR3 is TGTGCCAGCAGCGTAGGGGGGTCGGCTTCTGGCTACGAGCAGTACTTC.

This clone was seen once. This sequence joins TRBV19 and TRBJ2-2; 11 nucleotides agree with TRBD2. The CDR3 length is 17 residues. Germline assignment: CDR1 LNHDA and CDR2 SQIVND (reference sequence). With 5 bases clipped from V and 6 bases from J, the junction kept 11 bases outside the gene matches. The CDR3 DNA follows: TGTGCCAGTAGTTTTACTAGCGGGAGAGCTGTCGCCGGGGAGCTGTTTTTT. Translating gives CASSFTSGRAVAGELFF. Together with reference TRBV19 and TRBJ2-2, the CDR3 gives the full variable domain: DGGITQSPKYLFRKEGQNVTLSCEQNLNHDAMYWYRQDPGQGLRLIYYSQIVNDFQKGDIAEGYSVSREKKESFPLTVTSAQKNPTAFYLCASSFTSGRAVAGELFFGEGSRLTVL.

The genes are TRBV4-1 and TRBJ1-2; 8 positions agree with TRBD1. The CDR3 is 16 residues long. Germline V CDR1 and CDR2: MGHRA, YSYEKL. The V segment lost 4 bases and the J segment 4 bases; nucleotides outside the gene matches: 11. The chain's CDR3 is CASSPQGAGSGYGYTF. The DNA of the CDR3 is TGCGCCAGCAGCCCCCAGGGGGCTGGGTCCGGCTATGGCTACACCTTC.

Here the CDR3 reads CASSLLGGWAEDPYEQYF. The CDR3 bases are TGTGCCAGCAGTCTCTTGGGGGGGTGGGCGGAGGATCCCTACGAGCAGTACTTC. The chain joins TRBV28 to TRBJ2-7; TRBD2 aligns across 7 bases. Germline CDR1 and CDR2: MDHEN and SYDVKM. The CDR3 totals 18 residues. J was trimmed by 2 bases and V by 5 bases; bases with no gene match: 18.

This chain links TRBV7-9 with TRBJ1-1; D is perhaps TRBD1 (5 bases). V was shortened by 0 bases and J by 2 bases, with 10 bases between the two germline ends. Germline values: CDR1 SEHNR, CDR2 FQNEAQ (reference sequence). The CDR3 spans 15 residues. DNA of the CDR3: TGTGCCAGCAGCTTAGCGAAAGGGACCAACACTGAAGCTTTCTTT. This encodes CASSLAKGTNTEAFF.

This clone appeared once. J is TRBJ1-1 and V is TRBV27; TRBD1 matches 8 bases. There are 13 residues in the CDR3. Germline CDR1 is MNHEY and CDR2 is SMNVEV (reference sequence). V lost 6 bases to trimming and J lost 7 bases; unmatched junction nucleotides: 7. CDR3 residues: CASRGIDRGEAFF. The CDR3 DNA follows: TGTGCCAGCAGGGGAATAGACAGGGGTGAAGCTTTCTTT.

As DNA, the CDR3 is TGTGCCAGCAGCTTAGGGGCCACAGATACGCAGTATTTT. Its protein product is CASSLGATDTQYF. The chain couples TRBV7-3 to TRBJ2-3; D possibly corresponds to TRBD1 (5 bases). Trimming left V 2 bases short and J 2 bases short, with 5 bases between. The CDR3 is 13 residues long. Per germline, CDR1 SGHTA and CDR2 FQGTGA.